Listed below are T cell receptor beta chains from one sample, sequenced in a study of T cells after yellow fever vaccination. Each CDR3 protein is one row after TCRdb ran MiXCR on the 5' RACE reads. The sample carries roughly 330,000 distinct CDR3 sequences, around 6.8% recorded once. Sequenced material: PBMCs, taken approximately 40 days after the first yellow fever vaccination. Receptors were obtained from a man younger than 35 who received the YFV17D yellow fever vaccine. Both conserved end residues are part of each CDR3. D genes are given only for firm matches. Clone size appears in some rows only: once, few, many, or a class for an expanded clone.

>TRBJ1-5|few|.|TRBV19
TGTGCCAGTAGTTACCCCTCAGGGTTAAATCAGCCCCAGCATTTT
CASSYPSGLNQPQHF
>TRBJ1-2|.|.|TRBV3-1
TGTGCCAGCGGCCGACAGGCGGCTACGGGCTACACCTTC
CASGRQAATGYTF
>TRBJ2-5|few|.|TRBV18
TGTGCCAGCTCACCACTTGGGGTCGGCGAGACCCAGTACTTC
CASSPLGVGETQYF
>TRBJ2-3|many|.|TRBV12-3/TRBV12-4
TGTGCCAGCAGTTTGGCCAGTACGCAGTATTTT
CASSLASTQYF
>TRBJ2-3|.|.|TRBV18
TGTGCCAGCTCACCAGTTAGCGGCACAGATACGCAGTATTTT
CASSPVSGTDTQYF
>TRBJ1-6|.|.|TRBV27
TGTGCCAGCAGTTTATGGGCAAGCGGATCACCCCTCCACTTT
CASSLWASGSPLHF
>TRBJ2-3|many|.|TRBV4-1
TGCGCCAGCAGCCAAGATAACCCGTACACAGATACGCAGTATTTT
CASSQDNPYTDTQYF
>TRBJ2-7|.|TRBD2|TRBV7-9
TGTGCCAGCAGTCCTAGGACTAGCGGGGACCCCTACGAGCAGTACTTC
CASSPRTSGDPYEQYF
>TRBJ2-3|few|TRBD1|TRBV23-1
TGCGCCAGCAGTCAACGGGGACAGGGGGCAGATACGCAGTATTTT
CASSQRGQGADTQYF
>TRBJ1-1|few|.|TRBV24-1
TGTGCCACCAGTGAGGGGAATAAGAACACTGAAGCTTTCTTT
CATSEGNKNTEAFF
>TRBJ2-1|.|.|TRBV6-2/TRBV6-3
TGTGCCAGCAGTTCCGGGCCTGGGTGGTTCTTC
CASSSGPGWFF
>TRBJ1-6|.|TRBD1|TRBV4-2
TGTGCCAGCAGCCAACTAGGACAGGGAGGAAATTCACCCCTCCACTTT
CASSQLGQGGNSPLHF
>TRBJ1-1|many|.|TRBV2
TGTGCCAGCAGTAAACAGGGCGGAGGGACTGAAGCTTTCTTT
CASSKQGGGTEAFF
>TRBJ1-2|few|.|TRBV6-1
TGTGCCAGCGACAGGTTCTATGGCTACACCTTC
CASDRFYGYTF
>TRBJ2-5|many|TRBD1|TRBV12-3/TRBV12-4
TGTGCCAGCAGTGCGCCGGGACAGGGGATGAAGACCCAGTACTTC
CASSAPGQGMKTQYF
>TRBJ1-1|.|TRBD1|TRBV7-9
TGTGCCAGCAGCCAGATCACAGGGGACACTGAAGCTTTCTTT
CASSQITGDTEAFF
>TRBJ2-5|few|.|TRBV15
TGTGCCACCAGCAGAGGAGGTCAAGAGACCCAGTACTTC
CATSRGGQETQYF
>TRBJ2-1|.|.|TRBV20-1
TGCAGTGCTAGCCGGACGTACAATGAGCTGTTCTTC
CSASRTYNELFF
>TRBJ2-5|few|TRBD2|TRBV19
TGTGCCAGTACGGGGGTGGCGGGGGGGCCTTTTGAGACCCAGTACTTC
CASTGVAGGPFETQYF
>TRBJ1-1|many|TRBD1|TRBV29-1
TGCAGCGTAGTGGACAGGGGAGGAAGCACTGAAGCTTTCTTT
CSVVDRGGSTEAFF
>TRBJ2-5|few|.|TRBV10-3
TGTGCCATCAGTGCTCAGATTCAAGAGACCCAGTACTTC
CAISAQIQETQYF
>TRBJ2-7|few|.|TRBV20-1
TGCAGTGCTAGAGTGGGGTCTGGCAGCGAGCAGTACTTC
CSARVGSGSEQYF
>TRBJ2-6|.|.|TRBV7-6
TGTGCCAGCAGCTTAGATTTTGGGGGAAGTGGGGCCAACGTCCTGACTTTC
CASSLDFGGSGANVLTF
>TRBJ1-2|few|.|TRBV6-5
TGTGCCAGCAGTTACTTCCCAGGGGATGGCTACACCTTC
CASSYFPGDGYTF
>TRBJ1-6|.|TRBD1|TRBV4-2
TGTGCCAGCAGCCATGACGACAGGGGGAGCTCACCCCTCCACTTT
CASSHDDRGSSPLHF
>TRBJ2-3|few|TRBD2|TRBV4-1
TGCGCCAGCAGCGATCTAGCGGGGAGCACAGATACGCAGTATTTT
CASSDLAGSTDTQYF
>TRBJ1-1|few|.|TRBV6-5
TGTGCCAGCAGTTATAGTACCGGGACAAGGGTAGGGGCTTTCTTT
CASSYSTGTRVGAFF
>TRBJ1-1|few|.|TRBV4-3
TGCGCCAGCAGCCAAGATCTCATAGGAGGGGTGAGCACTGAAGCTTTCTTT
CASSQDLIGGVSTEAFF
>TRBJ1-1|few|.|TRBV7-9
TGTGCCAGCAGCTTACTGCCGGGTACCACTGAAGCTTTCTTT
CASSLLPGTTEAFF
>TRBJ1-4|few|.|TRBV12-3/TRBV12-4
TGTGCCAGCAGCCCATCCCGGGGCCTAAATGAAAAACTGTTTTTT
CASSPSRGLNEKLFF
>TRBJ1-4|few|.|TRBV28
TGTGCCAGCCTCAACCGGCGGGGGGATCCAACTAATGAAAAACTGTTTTTT
CASLNRRGDPTNEKLFF
>TRBJ2-5|few|TRBD1|TRBV20-1
TGCAGTGCGACCAATTACAGGGGGTCGGGGGAGACCCAGTACTTC
CSATNYRGSGETQYF
>TRBJ2-3|few|.|TRBV21-1
TGTGCCAGCAGCAAACGGTCAGGAGCACGCACAGATACGCAGTATTTT
CASSKRSGARTDTQYF
>TRBJ2-1|many|.|TRBV5-1
TGCGCCAGCAGCTTGGCCTTGGAATTCTACAATGAGCAGTTCTTC
CASSLALEFYNEQFF
>TRBJ2-3|.|TRBD1|TRBV5-6
TGTGCCAGCAGCATACCGGGACAGACCACCGAGGGCACAGATACGCAGTATTTT
CASSIPGQTTEGTDTQYF
>TRBJ1-3|.|.|TRBV20-1
TGCAGTGCTAGAGAGCCAGGGCAGGTCACCATATATTTT
CSAREPGQVTIYF
>TRBJ2-1|many|.|TRBV6-2/TRBV6-3
TGTGCCAGCAGATCGGACGATTACAATGAGCAGTTCTTC
CASRSDDYNEQFF